What follows describes a single T cell receptor beta chain. V lost 0 bases to trimming and J lost 8 bases, with 17 bases between them. CDR1 and CDR2 from the germline V gene are MGHRA and YSYEKL. The CDR3 covers 16 residues. This table comes from immunoSEQ multiplex PCR, and its TCRdb copy is limited to in-frame clones, with some not included. Of 82,000 or so clones listed, under 96% were seen once; the top ten hold approximately 0.4%. The sample comes from a study of technical replicates of blood from a few donors. Sequenced input: T cells isolated from PBMCs. The chain joins TRBV4-1 to TRBJ2-4; D perhaps matches TRBD1 (6 bases). The TCR sequence derives from a human donor in good health. The CDR3 DNA sequence: TGCGCCAGCAGCCAAGAATTAGGACAGCGCAGAGACATTCAGTACTTC. This encodes CASSQELGQRRDIQYF.